The sequence of this T cell receptor beta chain was determined in a study of cytomegalovirus exposure and HLA in healthy donors. This clone was seen a few times. Per the germline V gene, CDR1 is LNHDA and CDR2 is SQIVND (reference sequence). The CDR3 consists of 13 residues. The V segment lost 6 bases and the J segment 2 bases; nucleotides outside the gene matches: 4. In the PCR, 60 Vbeta and 13 Jbeta primers were used. Generated by immunoSEQ multiplex PCR, the TCRdb table keeps only in-frame clones and is missing some. The sample yields 64,000 or so clones, about 67% seen once. Sequencing was performed on PBMCs. This clonotype was sampled from a man aged 40-49 years in good health and CMV-seropositive. The V call is TRBV19, the J call TRBJ2-7; TRBD1 aligns across 7 bases. This chain's CDR3 is CASSRDSAYEQYF. The CDR3 DNA reads as TGTGCCAGTAGCCGGGACAGCGCCTACGAGCAGTACTTC.